The rows below give T cell receptor beta chains drawn from one sample of a study of T cells in Graves' hyperthyroidism and ophthalmopathy. Using its own MiXCR run on the multiplex PCR reads, TCRdb lists one record per CDR3 protein. The sample has around 690,000 distinct CDR3 sequences; more than 20% are singletons. The sample was blood. The receptors come from a man aged 30 to 39 with Graves' ophthalmopathy. Both conserved end residues are part of each CDR3. The D gene is left open where the match is weak. Clone size is given for some rows only: seen once, a few or many times, or a class if the clone is expanded.

CDR3nt: TGTGCCAGCAGCCCCCAACCCCTCGCACGCTCCTACAATGAGCAGTTCTTC
CDR3aa: CASSPQPLARSYNEQFF
d_gene: -
v_gene: TRBV7-8
abundance: many
j_gene: TRBJ2-1

CDR3nt: TGTGCCATCAGTGTGGAGGGCAACCAGCCCCAGCATTTT
CDR3aa: CAISVEGNQPQHF
d_gene: -
v_gene: TRBV10-3
abundance: few
j_gene: TRBJ1-5

CDR3nt: TGTGCCAGCAGCACTCCCGGGGGCGCGGGCTATGGCTACACCTTC
CDR3aa: CASSTPGGAGYGYTF
d_gene: -
v_gene: TRBV7-2
abundance: -
j_gene: TRBJ1-2

CDR3nt: TGTGCCAGCAGACCTGGGGTAGAGACCCAGTACTTC
CDR3aa: CASRPGVETQYF
d_gene: -
v_gene: TRBV6-2/TRBV6-3
abundance: few
j_gene: TRBJ2-5

CDR3nt: TGTGCCAGCAGCTTAGTTTACGGAAGCACCGGGGAGCTGTTTTTT
CDR3aa: CASSLVYGSTGELFF
d_gene: -
v_gene: TRBV7-2
abundance: -
j_gene: TRBJ2-2

CDR3nt: TGTGCCATCAGAACGGGCGTTGGGGCGGGAGACGGAGAAGAGACCCAGTACTTC
CDR3aa: CAIRTGVGAGDGEETQYF
d_gene: TRBD2
v_gene: TRBV10-3
abundance: few
j_gene: TRBJ2-5

CDR3nt: TGCAGCGCCATGACCGGGGGTTGGGAGACCCAGTACTTC
CDR3aa: CSAMTGGWETQYF
d_gene: -
v_gene: TRBV29-1
abundance: many
j_gene: TRBJ2-5

CDR3nt: TGTGCCAGCAGCCCTCAGGGAATGAACACTGAAGCTTTCTTT
CDR3aa: CASSPQGMNTEAFF
d_gene: -
v_gene: TRBV7-3
abundance: many
j_gene: TRBJ1-1

CDR3nt: TGTGCCAGCAAAGCGGGAGAGGGCTACAATGAGCAGTTCTTC
CDR3aa: CASKAGEGYNEQFF
d_gene: TRBD2
v_gene: TRBV12-3/TRBV12-4
abundance: -
j_gene: TRBJ2-1

CDR3nt: TGTGCCAGCGGTAGACAGGGGGATCCACCCCTCCACTTT
CDR3aa: CASGRQGDPPLHF
d_gene: TRBD1
v_gene: TRBV2
abundance: -
j_gene: TRBJ1-6

CDR3nt: TGTGCCAGCAGCACAGGGGGCGATGCAGATACGCAGTATTTT
CDR3aa: CASSTGGDADTQYF
d_gene: TRBD1
v_gene: TRBV27
abundance: few
j_gene: TRBJ2-3

CDR3nt: TGCAGTGCTAGGGACAATTGGGGAAACACCATATATTTT
CDR3aa: CSARDNWGNTIYF
d_gene: -
v_gene: TRBV20-1
abundance: -
j_gene: TRBJ1-3

CDR3nt: TGTGCCAGCAGCTTAAGGGGGACTAGCGTGTCCTACGAGCAGTACTTC
CDR3aa: CASSLRGTSVSYEQYF
d_gene: TRBD2
v_gene: TRBV7-8
abundance: many
j_gene: TRBJ2-7

CDR3nt: TGCAGTGCCCGGACAGGGAATTCACCCCTCCACTTT
CDR3aa: CSARTGNSPLHF
d_gene: TRBD1
v_gene: TRBV20-1
abundance: few
j_gene: TRBJ1-6

CDR3nt: TGTGCCAGCAGTCCGTGGAAGTTGAACACTGAAGCTTTCTTT
CDR3aa: CASSPWKLNTEAFF
d_gene: -
v_gene: TRBV28
abundance: -
j_gene: TRBJ1-1

CDR3nt: TGTGCCAGCACGGGGACAGGGATTGATGAGCAGTTCTTC
CDR3aa: CASTGTGIDEQFF
d_gene: TRBD1
v_gene: TRBV6-1
abundance: -
j_gene: TRBJ2-1

CDR3nt: TGCAGCGTCGACTCATGGACAGGGAGCTCCTACGAGCAGTACTTC
CDR3aa: CSVDSWTGSSYEQYF
d_gene: TRBD1
v_gene: TRBV29-1
abundance: few
j_gene: TRBJ2-7

CDR3nt: TGTGCCAGCAGCTTGGAAGTAATGAACACCGGGGAGCTGTTTTTT
CDR3aa: CASSLEVMNTGELFF
d_gene: -
v_gene: TRBV5-6
abundance: once
j_gene: TRBJ2-2

CDR3nt: TGTGCCAGCAGTTTACAGGGCTATGAGCAGTTCTTC
CDR3aa: CASSLQGYEQFF
d_gene: -
v_gene: TRBV28
abundance: many
j_gene: TRBJ2-1

CDR3nt: TGCGCCAGCAGGGGGTACACCTACGAGCAGTACTTC
CDR3aa: CASRGYTYEQYF
d_gene: -
v_gene: TRBV5-1
abundance: few
j_gene: TRBJ2-7

CDR3nt: TGTGCCAGCAGCAAGGGGTCGGGCTCTGGAAACACCATATATTTT
CDR3aa: CASSKGSGSGNTIYF
d_gene: -
v_gene: TRBV2
abundance: once
j_gene: TRBJ1-3

CDR3nt: TGTGCCAGCAGCCAGACGGCGAGCGGGAGCGGGAACTCCTACGAGCAGTACTTC
CDR3aa: CASSQTASGSGNSYEQYF
d_gene: TRBD2
v_gene: TRBV11-2
abundance: many
j_gene: TRBJ2-7

CDR3nt: TGTGCCAGCAGCTTAGAGGCCAGCAGTGCCTACGAGCAGTACTTC
CDR3aa: CASSLEASSAYEQYF
d_gene: -
v_gene: TRBV7-2
abundance: many
j_gene: TRBJ2-7

CDR3nt: TGTGCCAGCAGCTTAGGGGACAGGGGAAACAATGAGCAGTTCTTC
CDR3aa: CASSLGDRGNNEQFF
d_gene: TRBD1
v_gene: TRBV7-9
abundance: many
j_gene: TRBJ2-1

CDR3nt: TGTGCCAGCAGCTCGGGACTAGCGGGCCCGAACACCGGGGAGCTGTTTTTT
CDR3aa: CASSSGLAGPNTGELFF
d_gene: TRBD2
v_gene: TRBV11-2
abundance: many
j_gene: TRBJ2-2

CDR3nt: TGTGCCAGCTCATCCGACAGACCGGACACCGGGGAGCTGTTTTTT
CDR3aa: CASSSDRPDTGELFF
d_gene: -
v_gene: TRBV18
abundance: few
j_gene: TRBJ2-2

CDR3nt: TGTGCCAGCAGGAGGGAGACAGGGTTTGGGAGGGGACGGGACAGCGGGAGCTACAATGAGCAGTTCTTC
CDR3aa: CASRRETGFGRGRDSGSYNEQFF
d_gene: -
v_gene: TRBV27
abundance: many
j_gene: TRBJ2-1

CDR3nt: TGTGCCAGCAGCTTCGACTTGGTGACGCAGTATTTT
CDR3aa: CASSFDLVTQYF
d_gene: -
v_gene: TRBV11-2
abundance: -
j_gene: TRBJ2-3

CDR3nt: TGTGCCAGCAGCCTTGACCCCTACTCGTACCAAGAGACCCAGTACTTC
CDR3aa: CASSLDPYSYQETQYF
d_gene: -
v_gene: TRBV7-9
abundance: many
j_gene: TRBJ2-5

CDR3nt: TGCAGTGCGAGTCTAGTAAGTGAGCAGTTCTTC
CDR3aa: CSASLVSEQFF
d_gene: -
v_gene: TRBV20-1
abundance: few
j_gene: TRBJ2-1

CDR3nt: TGTGCCAGCAGTCCCTCCCGACTAGCGGCCAACCCCTACGAGCAGTACTTC
CDR3aa: CASSPSRLAANPYEQYF
d_gene: TRBD2
v_gene: TRBV27
abundance: -
j_gene: TRBJ2-7

CDR3nt: TGTGCCATCAGTGAGCGTCGGACTAGCGGCCAAGAGACCCAGTACTTC
CDR3aa: CAISERRTSGQETQYF
d_gene: TRBD2
v_gene: TRBV10-3
abundance: many
j_gene: TRBJ2-5

CDR3nt: TGCGCCAGCAGCTTGACCCGAGCGGGCCGCACAGATACGCAGTATTTT
CDR3aa: CASSLTRAGRTDTQYF
d_gene: -
v_gene: TRBV5-1
abundance: -
j_gene: TRBJ2-3

CDR3nt: TGTGCCGGCAGCTCTCCGTCGGGAGTGGGGAAAGAGACCCAGTACTTC
CDR3aa: CAGSSPSGVGKETQYF
d_gene: -
v_gene: TRBV13
abundance: -
j_gene: TRBJ2-5

CDR3nt: TGTGCCAGCAGTACCGGGACTAGCGGGAGGGCCGGTGAGCAGTTCTTC
CDR3aa: CASSTGTSGRAGEQFF
d_gene: TRBD2
v_gene: TRBV6-1
abundance: few
j_gene: TRBJ2-1

CDR3nt: TGCGCCAGCAGCTTGGAGGGGACTAGCGCCTACAATGAGCAGTTCTTC
CDR3aa: CASSLEGTSAYNEQFF
d_gene: TRBD2
v_gene: TRBV5-1
abundance: many
j_gene: TRBJ2-1

CDR3nt: TGTGCCAGCAGCCCACAGGGATCCAAGACCCAGCATTTT
CDR3aa: CASSPQGSKTQHF
d_gene: -
v_gene: TRBV12-3/TRBV12-4
abundance: -
j_gene: TRBJ1-5

CDR3nt: TGTGCCAGCGAAGGGGCAGGGGCAGGGGAGCTGTTTTTT
CDR3aa: CASEGAGAGELFF
d_gene: -
v_gene: TRBV6-1
abundance: many
j_gene: TRBJ2-2

CDR3nt: TGTGCCAGCTCACCGCGGAGGATAGGGCCAAGCTCCTATAATTCACCCCTCCACTTT
CDR3aa: CASSPRRIGPSSYNSPLHF
d_gene: -
v_gene: TRBV18
abundance: -
j_gene: TRBJ1-6

CDR3nt: TGTGCCAGCAGTGACGAGGGGGCCCACTCTGGAAACACCATATATTTT
CDR3aa: CASSDEGAHSGNTIYF
d_gene: TRBD1
v_gene: TRBV2
abundance: -
j_gene: TRBJ1-3

CDR3nt: TGCAGCGCCGGACAGGGTCCCGATGGCTACACCTTC
CDR3aa: CSAGQGPDGYTF
d_gene: TRBD1
v_gene: TRBV29-1
abundance: -
j_gene: TRBJ1-2

CDR3nt: TGTGCCAGCAGTTTGGGACTAGCGGGAGGGTTAAATGAGCAGTTCTTC
CDR3aa: CASSLGLAGGLNEQFF
d_gene: TRBD2
v_gene: TRBV27
abundance: few
j_gene: TRBJ2-1

CDR3nt: TGCGCCAGCAGCGTGATAGCGGGACACACAGATACGCAGTATTTT
CDR3aa: CASSVIAGHTDTQYF
d_gene: TRBD2
v_gene: TRBV9
abundance: -
j_gene: TRBJ2-3

CDR3nt: TGTGCCAGCAGTTACTCACCGGGGGACGCTAACAATGAGCAGTTCTTC
CDR3aa: CASSYSPGDANNEQFF
d_gene: -
v_gene: TRBV6-5
abundance: few
j_gene: TRBJ2-1

CDR3nt: TGCAGTGCTAGAGATAGGGGCTCTGGGGCCAACGTCCTGACTTTC
CDR3aa: CSARDRGSGANVLTF
d_gene: -
v_gene: TRBV20-1
abundance: few
j_gene: TRBJ2-6

CDR3nt: TGTGCCAGCAGTTACACTCGGTACGAGCAGTACTTC
CDR3aa: CASSYTRYEQYF
d_gene: -
v_gene: TRBV6-5
abundance: few
j_gene: TRBJ2-7

CDR3nt: TGCGCCAGCAGCCAAAATCATATGGGGGGGGTCGGGGAGCTGTTTTTT
CDR3aa: CASSQNHMGGVGELFF
d_gene: TRBD2
v_gene: TRBV4-3
abundance: -
j_gene: TRBJ2-2

CDR3nt: TGTGCCAGCAGCCAAGAAGTACTAGCGGTTTACGAGCAGTACTTC
CDR3aa: CASSQEVLAVYEQYF
d_gene: TRBD2
v_gene: TRBV4-2
abundance: -
j_gene: TRBJ2-7

CDR3nt: TGCAGCGCCCTACCGGGGGACGCTCAAAGCACAGATACGCAGTATTTT
CDR3aa: CSALPGDAQSTDTQYF
d_gene: -
v_gene: TRBV29-1
abundance: few
j_gene: TRBJ2-3